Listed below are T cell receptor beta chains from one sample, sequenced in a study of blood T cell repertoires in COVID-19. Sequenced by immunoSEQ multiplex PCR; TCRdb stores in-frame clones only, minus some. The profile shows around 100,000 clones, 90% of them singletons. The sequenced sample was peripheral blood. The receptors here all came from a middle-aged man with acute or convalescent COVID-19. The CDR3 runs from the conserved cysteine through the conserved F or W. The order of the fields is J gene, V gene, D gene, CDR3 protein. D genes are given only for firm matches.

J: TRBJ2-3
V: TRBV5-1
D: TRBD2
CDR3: CASTKGTSGRSGDTQYF

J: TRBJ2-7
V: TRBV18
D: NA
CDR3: CASSPLGGYEQYF

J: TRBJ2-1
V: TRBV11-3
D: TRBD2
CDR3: CASSLDLGTSGTNEQFF

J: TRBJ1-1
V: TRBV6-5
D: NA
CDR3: CASSRGGNTEAFF

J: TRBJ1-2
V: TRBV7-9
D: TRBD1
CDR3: CASSPGTGYGYTF

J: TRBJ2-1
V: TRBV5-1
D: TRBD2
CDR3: CASRPGTSKWEQFF

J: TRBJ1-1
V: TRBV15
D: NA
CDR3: CATSRRVDSTEAFF

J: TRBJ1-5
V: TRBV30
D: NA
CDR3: CAWSQGGADQPQHF

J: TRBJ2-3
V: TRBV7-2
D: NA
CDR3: CASSSVGGVAGTQYF

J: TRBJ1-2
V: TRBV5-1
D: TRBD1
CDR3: CASSSPDRGDYGYTF

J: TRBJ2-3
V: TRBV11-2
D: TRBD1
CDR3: CASSLVSAGGKNTQYF

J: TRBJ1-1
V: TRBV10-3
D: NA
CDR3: CAITRQENTEAFF

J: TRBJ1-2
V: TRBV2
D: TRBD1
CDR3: CASRDDRVGGYTF

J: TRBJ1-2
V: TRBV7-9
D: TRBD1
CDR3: CASSPRGGRGANYGYTF

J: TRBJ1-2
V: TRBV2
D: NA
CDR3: CASSPARTRNYGYTF

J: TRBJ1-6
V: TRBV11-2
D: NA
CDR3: CASSVVQGGDSPLHF

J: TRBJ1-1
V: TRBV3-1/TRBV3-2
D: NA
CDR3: CASKPGSPFEDTEAFF

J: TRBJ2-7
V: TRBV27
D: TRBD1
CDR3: CASSPETGGSYEQYF

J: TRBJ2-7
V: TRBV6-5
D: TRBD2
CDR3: CASSYSGTSSYEQYF

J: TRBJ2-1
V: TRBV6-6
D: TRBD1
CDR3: CASRAGTGTYNEQFF

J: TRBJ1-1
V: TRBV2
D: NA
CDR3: CASTLNGVTEAFF

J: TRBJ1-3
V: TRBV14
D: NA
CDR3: CASEEGNTIYF

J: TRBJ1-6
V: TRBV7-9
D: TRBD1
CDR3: CASSLAEGARSPLHF

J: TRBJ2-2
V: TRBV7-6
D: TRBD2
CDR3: CASSPIPRSSGDFTGELFF

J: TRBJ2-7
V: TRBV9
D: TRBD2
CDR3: CASSGRLAGVSIGEQYF

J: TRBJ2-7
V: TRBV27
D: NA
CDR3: CASSYGQSSYEQYF

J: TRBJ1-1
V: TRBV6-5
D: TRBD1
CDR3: CASSYVQGGYAEAFF

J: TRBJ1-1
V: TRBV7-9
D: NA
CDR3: CASSPGAEAFF

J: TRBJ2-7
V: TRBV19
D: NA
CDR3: CASSIQLGSSYEQYF